The present T cell receptor beta chain was sequenced within a study of blood T cell repertoires in COVID-19 (TCRdb year 2020). For the wider study: The collaborator samples originated in the United States, Italy and Spain and spanned the acute and convalescent phases of COVID-19. The material from the prospective study consisted of cDNA or gDNA derived from T cells, B-cell-depleted T cells, or PBMCs. Subjects who had been exposed to COVID-19, were actively infected with it, or had recovered from it provided the deeply sampled blood TCRbeta repertoires that made up the dataset. The repertoires were made available in a free public database intended to serve as a resource for research on the immune response to SARS-CoV-2. The samples were drawn from the first 160 participants of the ongoing ImmuneRACE study and from under 1,500 subjects provided by 6 global collaborators. A de-identified subject ID, COVID-19 status, age in years and sex were almost always included in the sample metadata. HLA class I and class II types, where available, came from metadata supplied by the sample provider rather than from assay-based typing. General conclusions and limits of the study: Clinical and demographic metadata were provided uncurated, with the amount varying by source and participant.

TCRbeta CDR3 regions were amplified from genomic DNA using the immunoSEQ Assay, a bias-controlled multiplex PCR. As for the original processing: Within the assay, amplification of reference gene primers was used to estimate how many nucleated cells each sample contained. To quantify the absolute abundance of each unique TCRbeta CDR3 rearrangement, sequence reads were collapsed and filtered. For each sample, productive Simpson clonality was calculated by taking the square root of Simpson's diversity index across productive rearrangements. In its TCRdb copy, this immuneACCESS table keeps in-frame sequences only and misses some clones. Where compared with another copy, unresolved V genes explain less than half of these, and the others have no known cause. D and trimming were read from the DNA, whereas the V and J calls and clone size are those reported in that table. Here the sample has some 200,000 clones; about 83% occur a single time. The ten largest make up 3.7% of the sample.

In the case of this clone: What antigen it recognizes has not been identified. No per-base quality is available; no much larger clone lies one base away.

Whole blood was collected in K2EDTA tubes by collaborating institutions according to the institutions' own protocols. For TCRbeta analysis, collaborator samples were shipped as frozen whole blood, as isolated PBMCs, or as DNA extracted from either sample type. From its cysteine to its phenylalanine, the CDR3 spans 13 amino acids. Here the CDR3 DNA is all that survives: 39 bases in frame from base 1. The germline V gene provides CDR1 SGHRS and CDR2 YFSETQ. Trimming removed 3 bases from V and 10 bases from J, leaving 14 bases between the germline ends. The sequenced sample consisted of peripheral blood. The rearranged segments are TRBV5-1 and TRBJ2-1; the D gene assignment is ambiguous. The TCR sequence derives from a man younger than 30 with active or convalescent COVID-19. The CDR3 corresponds to CASSSTLLREQFF. The DNA sequence is given as TGCGCCAGCAGCTCGACACTCCTCAGGGAGCAGTTCTTC. The CDR3, completed at both ends by the reference TRBV5-1 and TRBJ2-1 genes, gives the full variable domain KAGVTQTPRYLIKTRGQQVTLSCSPISGHRSVSWYQQTPGQGLQFLFEYFSETQRNKGNFPGRFSGRQFSNSRSEMNVSTLELGDSALYLCASSSTLLREQFFGPGTRLTVL.